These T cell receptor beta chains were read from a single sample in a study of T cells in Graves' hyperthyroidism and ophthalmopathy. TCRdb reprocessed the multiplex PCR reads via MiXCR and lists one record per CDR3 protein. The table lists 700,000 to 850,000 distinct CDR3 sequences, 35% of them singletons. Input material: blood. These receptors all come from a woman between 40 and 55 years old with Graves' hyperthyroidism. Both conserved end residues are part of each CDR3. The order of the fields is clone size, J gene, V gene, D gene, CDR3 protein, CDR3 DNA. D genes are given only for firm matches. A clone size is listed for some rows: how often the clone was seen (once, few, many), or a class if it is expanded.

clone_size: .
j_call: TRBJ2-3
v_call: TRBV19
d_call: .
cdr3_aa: CASSLPRDTQYF
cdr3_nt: TGTGCCAGCAGCTTACCCCGAGATACGCAGTATTTT

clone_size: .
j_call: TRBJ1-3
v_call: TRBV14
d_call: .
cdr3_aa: CASSQARGLSSGNTIYF
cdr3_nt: TGTGCCAGCAGCCAAGCCCGGGGATTGAGCTCTGGAAACACCATATATTTT

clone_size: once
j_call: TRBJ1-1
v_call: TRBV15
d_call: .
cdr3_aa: CATLEFQGNVAEAFF
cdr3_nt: TGTGCCACCTTGGAGTTTCAGGGGAACGTAGCTGAAGCTTTCTTT

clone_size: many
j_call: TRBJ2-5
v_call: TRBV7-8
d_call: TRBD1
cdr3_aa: CASSSDRVAQYF
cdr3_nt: TGTGCCAGCAGCTCAGACAGGGTGGCCCAGTACTTC

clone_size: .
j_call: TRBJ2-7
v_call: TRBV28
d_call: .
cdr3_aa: CATISDSSYEQYF
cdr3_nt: TGTGCCACTATTTCGGACAGCTCCTACGAGCAGTACTTC

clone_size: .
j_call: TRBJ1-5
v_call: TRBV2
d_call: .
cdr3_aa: CASQDAKEQPQHF
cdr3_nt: TGTGCCAGCCAAGATGCGAAAGAGCAGCCCCAGCATTTT

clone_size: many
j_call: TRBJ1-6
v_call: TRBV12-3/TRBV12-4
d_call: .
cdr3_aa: CASSLRASPLHF
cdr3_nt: TGTGCCAGCAGTCTTAGGGCTTCACCCCTCCACTTT

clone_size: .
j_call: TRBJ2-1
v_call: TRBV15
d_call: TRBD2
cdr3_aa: CATSPGLGPYNEQFF
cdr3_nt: TGTGCCACCAGCCCGGGACTAGGACCCTACAATGAGCAGTTCTTC

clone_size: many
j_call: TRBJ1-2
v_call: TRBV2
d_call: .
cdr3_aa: CASGRGDYGYTF
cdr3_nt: TGTGCCAGCGGAAGAGGGGACTATGGCTACACCTTC

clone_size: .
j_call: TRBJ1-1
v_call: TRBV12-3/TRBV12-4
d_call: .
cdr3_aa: CASSPQDGGLNTEAFF
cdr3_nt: TGTGCCAGCAGTCCCCAGGACGGAGGGCTGAACACTGAAGCTTTCTTT

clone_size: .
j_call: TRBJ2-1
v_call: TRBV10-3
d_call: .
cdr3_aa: CAISETEGTGYNEQFF
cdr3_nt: TGTGCCATCAGTGAGACAGAGGGGACGGGTTACAATGAGCAGTTCTTC

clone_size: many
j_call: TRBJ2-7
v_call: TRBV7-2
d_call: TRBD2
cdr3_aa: CASSLVTGTSYEQYF
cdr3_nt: TGTGCCAGCAGCTTAGTTACGGGGACTAGCTACGAGCAGTACTTC

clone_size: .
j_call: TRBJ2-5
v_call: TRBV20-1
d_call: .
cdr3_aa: CSATSLAPNVKTQYF
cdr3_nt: TGCAGTGCTACCAGTCTAGCACCCAACGTAAAGACCCAGTACTTC

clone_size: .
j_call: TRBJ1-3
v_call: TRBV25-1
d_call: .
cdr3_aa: CASSLRGPNFGNTIYF
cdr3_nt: TGTGCCAGCAGTTTAAGGGGACCGAATTTCGGAAACACCATATATTTT